One and the same sample provided the 21 T cell receptor beta chains below, sequenced in a study of PD-L1 blockade in urothelial cancer. Measured with immunoSEQ multiplex PCR; TCRdb has only the in-frame clones, and not every one. The sample records tens of thousands of clones, approximately 80% being singletons. This material consisted of PBMCs, taken around atezolizumab (anti-PD-L1) treatment. The receptors were sampled from a man aged 70 or older with urothelial cancer.

The chain links TRBV6-1 to TRBJ2-3; D unresolved. The CDR3 has 12 amino acids. V gave up 3 bases and J gave up 5 bases, with 6 bases separating them. CDR1 is MNHNS, CDR2 SASEGT, per germline. CDR3 sequence (DNA): TGTGCCAGCAGTGACCCAGTAGATACGCAGTATTTT. Amino acids: CASSDPVDTQYF.

V is TRBV4-3 and J is TRBJ1-4; possibly TRBD1 for D (5 bases). This CDR3 is 14 amino acids long. V lost 0 bases to trimming and J lost 8 bases, with 10 bases between them. Per germline, CDR1 LGHNA and CDR2 YSLEER. The chain's CDR3 is CASSQDAQVEKLFF. In nucleotides, the CDR3 is TGCGCCAGCAGCCAAGATGCACAGGTGGAAAAACTGTTTTTT.

V usage is TRBV27 and J usage is TRBJ2-7; perhaps TRBD1 as D (6 bases). The V end lost 5 bases, the J end lost 7 bases, and 15 bases lay between the germline ends. The germline V gene has CDR1 MNHEY and CDR2 SMNVEV (reference sequence). The CDR3 is 13 residues long. CDR3 in DNA: TGTGCCAGCAGTATACAGGGATTATATGAGCAGTACTTC. The encoded protein is CASSIQGLYEQYF.

V and J are TRBV28 and TRBJ1-5, with 7 bases matching TRBD1. Germline V gene data show CDR1 as MDHEN and CDR2 as SYDVKM. The CDR3 extends over 14 amino acids. The J segment lost 4 bases and the V segment lost 8 bases, leaving 8 bases of the junction unmatched. The CDR3 coding sequence is TGTGCCAGCTCTTCCGGGACAGCGAATCAGCCCCAGCATTTT. Translation: CASSSGTANQPQHF.

The V and J genes are TRBV4-1 and TRBJ2-3; TRBD1 agrees at 7 bases. Germline CDR1 reads MGHRA; CDR2 reads YSYEKL. This CDR3 comprises 13 residues. Trimming at V came to 3 bases and at J to 5 bases, leaving 2 bases not matched to a gene. The CDR3 spells CASSQGQRDTQYF. The CDR3 DNA is TGCGCCAGCAGCCAGGGACAGAGAGATACGCAGTATTTT.

The chain has TRBV14 and TRBJ2-5; D not resolved. The CDR3 runs 12 residues. The V end lost 3 bases, the J end lost 4 bases, and 6 bases lay between the germline ends. Germline CDR1 and CDR2: SGHDN and FVKESK. The CDR3 sequence is CASSHVPETQYF. The CDR3 nucleotides read TGTGCCAGCAGCCACGTTCCAGAGACCCAGTACTTC.

The V call is TRBV28, the J call TRBJ1-4, with D hard to call. Trimming took off 5 bases at V and 2 bases at J, with 12 bases between the two ends. CDR1 is MDHEN, CDR2 SYDVKM, per germline. This CDR3 has 15 amino acids. CDR3 nucleotides: TGTGCCAGCAGTCTACTACCGCAGACTAATGAAAAACTGTTTTTT. Protein product: CASSLLPQTNEKLFF. Complete variable domain (other parts from reference TRBV28 and TRBJ1-4): DVKVTQSSRYLVKRTGEKVFLECVQDMDHENMFWYRQDPGLGLRLIYFSYDVKMKEKGDIPEGYSVSREKKERFSLILESASTNQTSMYLCASSLLPQTNEKLFFGSGTQLSVL.

CDR3 loop: CASSSTGEANEQFF. The DNA for the CDR3 is TGTGCCAGCAGCTCGACAGGGGAGGCAAATGAGCAGTTCTTC. The chain links TRBV7-8 to TRBJ2-1; 8 bases align to TRBD1. CDR1 and CDR2 (germline): SGHVS, FQNEAQ. The CDR3 loop spans 14 amino acids. V was pared by 4 bases and J by 7 bases, with 6 bases of the junction left unmatched.

The chain is built from TRBV10-3 and TRBJ2-1; 9 bases are shared with TRBD2. The V segment lost 8 bases and the J segment 0 bases; nucleotides outside the gene matches: 5. The CDR3 extends over 15 amino acids. Germline V gene lookup returns CDR1 ENHRY and CDR2 SYGVKD. In DNA, the CDR3 is TGTGCCATCGCGGGAGGGAAAAGCTCCTACAATGAGCAGTTCTTC. Encoded protein: CAIAGGKSSYNEQFF.

V gene TRBV11-3 combines with J gene TRBJ2-7; 8 nucleotides match TRBD1. The V gene end was trimmed by 5 bases and the J gene end by 4 bases; junction bases not matched to a gene: 10. The CDR3 is made up of 15 amino acids. The germline V gene encodes CDR1 SGHNT and CDR2 YENEEA. As DNA, the CDR3 is TGTGCCAGCAGCCCTCGGGACAGGCGAGCTTACGAGCAGTACTTC. Translated: CASSPRDRRAYEQYF. Looking up the rest from reference TRBV11-3 and TRBJ2-7 gives the full variable domain: EAGVVQSPRYKIIEKKQPVAFWCNPISGHNTLYWYLQNLGQGPELLIRYENEEAVDDSQLPKDRFSAERLKGVDSTLKIQPAELGDSAVYLCASSPRDRRAYEQYFGPGTRLTVT.

This clone was detected once. This sequence joins TRBV9 and TRBJ2-7, with TRBD1 matching over 11 bases. The V segment lost 3 bases and the J segment 3 bases; nucleotides outside the gene matches: 5. Germline V CDR1 and CDR2: SGDLS, YYNGEE. This CDR3 comprises 15 residues. The DNA for the CDR3 is TGTGCCAGCAGCGCAGGGACAGGGGGACACTACGAGCAGTACTTC. Its protein is CASSAGTGGHYEQYF.

The genes are TRBV5-1 and TRBJ2-3; 10 bases are shared with TRBD2. The CDR3 consists of 18 residues. V shed 1 base, J shed 0 bases, and the junction held 8 bases outside the gene matches. CDR1 is SGHRS, CDR2 YFSETQ, per germline. The CDR3 here is CASSLLSSGSFSTDTQYF. CDR3 bases: TGCGCCAGCAGCTTGCTTTCTAGCGGGAGCTTTAGCACAGATACGCAGTATTTT.

Worth noting for this clone: Sequence at one end of the junction differs from germline and may be a read error. This chain links TRBV4-3 with TRBJ2-7; TRBD2 agrees at 10 bases. Germline V gene sequence: CDR1 LGHNA, CDR2 YSLEER. CDR3 size: 14 residues. The CDR3 sequence is CASSPGLASGALDF. The CDR3 DNA reads as TGCGCCAGCAGCCCGGGACTAGCGAGTGGGGCCCTCGACTTC.

This clone was detected only once. The chain uses TRBV7-2 and TRBJ2-3, with 7 positions matching TRBD1. CDR3 size: 15 residues. Germline-derived CDR1 and CDR2 are SGHTA and FQGNSA. The V segment lost 2 bases and the J segment 3 bases; nucleotides outside the gene matches: 5. CDR3 nucleotides: TGTGCCAGCAGCTTATTCTACAGGGGTACAGATACGCAGTATTTT. It translates to CASSLFYRGTDTQYF.

The chain has TRBV28 and TRBJ2-5, with 9 bases identical to TRBD2. This CDR3 region has 14 residues. CDR1 is MDHEN and CDR2 is SYDVKM in the germline V gene. V shed 6 bases and J 4 bases; nucleotides not matched to a gene: 6. CDR3 DNA sequence: TGTGCCAGCAGGGTAGCGGGAGTTCTAGAGACCCAGTACTTC. Translated, it gives CASRVAGVLETQYF.

In its sample, this clone was seen a few times. This sequence joins TRBV27 and TRBJ1-2, with D possibly matching TRBD1 (6 bases). Germline values: CDR1 MNHEY, CDR2 SMNVEV (reference sequence). The CDR3 is made up of 15 amino acids. Trimming cost V 2 bases and J 4 bases, with 14 bases left between them. This chain's CDR3 is CASSLDGGVGYGYTF. The CDR3, as DNA: TGTGCCAGCAGTTTAGATGGGGGCGTCGGCTATGGCTACACCTTC.

The chain has TRBV13 and TRBJ2-1; D perhaps matches TRBD2 (6 bases). This CDR3 region has 15 residues. Trimming removed 2 bases at V and 1 base at J, with 9 bases between. Germline V gives CDR1 PRHDT, CDR2 FYEKMQ (reference sequence). The CDR3 is CASSLIADSYNEQFF. The DNA of the CDR3 is TGTGCCAGCAGCTTAATAGCGGATTCCTACAATGAGCAGTTCTTC.

A single count supports this clone. The chain recombines TRBV2 with TRBJ1-5; 11 positions agree with TRBD1. Germline V gene lookup returns CDR1 SNHLY and CDR2 FYNNEI. The CDR3 totals 14 residues. V shed 3 bases, J shed 8 bases, and the junction held 3 bases outside the gene matches. The CDR3 spells CASSEDRGQKPQHF. The CDR3 DNA is TGTGCCAGCAGTGAGGACAGGGGGCAAAAGCCCCAGCATTTT.

V is TRBV7-6 and J is TRBJ2-2; 9 bases are a match to TRBD2. V lost 2 bases to trimming and J lost 4 bases; unmatched junction nucleotides: 8. This CDR3 spans 17 amino acids. The V gene's germline CDR1 is SGHVS and CDR2 FNYEAQ. The CDR3 reads CASSLFSGSFVTGELFF. DNA of the CDR3: TGTGCCAGCAGCTTATTTAGCGGGAGTTTTGTCACCGGGGAGCTGTTTTTT.

The J gene is TRBJ2-7, the V gene TRBV7-2, with 8 bases fitting TRBD1. Germline V CDR1 and CDR2: SGHTA, FQGNSA. The trim removed 3 bases at V and 6 bases at J, leaving 10 bases unmatched. This CDR3 spans 15 amino acids. This CDR3 reads CASSFNAQGAGEQYF. CDR3 coding DNA: TGTGCCAGCAGCTTCAATGCCCAGGGGGCTGGCGAGCAGTACTTC.

This clone was seen just once. This chain links TRBV15 with TRBJ2-3; 8 nucleotides line up with TRBD2. Germline assignment: CDR1 LNHNV and CDR2 YYDKDF (reference sequence). Trimming took 4 bases from V and 5 from J; bases not matched to a gene: 14. This CDR3 comprises 17 residues. The CDR3 DNA reads TGTGCCACCAGCAAATTCGGCGCGGGAGGCAGAGGAGATACGCAGTATTTT. Its protein product is CATSKFGAGGRGDTQYF. Full variable domain (rest looked up from reference TRBV15 and TRBJ2-3): DAMVIQNPRYQVTQFGKPVTLSCSQTLNHNVMYWYQQKSSQAPKLLFHYYDKDFNNEADTPDNFQSRRPNTSFCFLDIRSPGLGDTAMYLCATSKFGAGGRGDTQYFGPGTRLTVL.